This TCR beta chain emerged from a study of shared clonotypes between healthy human individuals. The DNA input per sorted-subset replicate PCR was about 180 ng, corresponding to 30,000 or so T cell genomes. Profiling relied on immunoSEQ multiplex PCR, and the TCRdb table lists in-frame clones only, not all of them. The repertoire has millions of clones, roughly 95% of them found once; the top ten carry 0.85% to 1.2%. Naive CD8 cells, CD45RO-negative and positively selected for CCR7, excluded terminally differentiated effector memory CD45RA+ cells. The CDR3 extends over 15 amino acids. Germline trimming cut 6 bases from V and 1 base from J; bases unmatched to any gene: 4. Germline V CDR1 and CDR2: MNHNY, SVGAGI (reference sequence).

The specimen sequenced was naive CD8+ T cells sorted from blood. The sequence was collected from a man aged 18 to 35 in good health. This chain joins TRBV6-6 and TRBJ2-2, with 8 bases matching TRBD1. CDR3 region: CASSPDRVNTGELFF. The CDR3 DNA sequence: TGTGCCAGCAGCCCGGACAGGGTGAACACCGGGGAGCTGTTTTTT.